This TCR beta chain was captured by sequencing in a study of T cell responses to AZD1222 COVID-19 vaccine. Study observations and caveats: The breadth and depth of Spike-specific TCRs increased once two AZD1222 doses had been given.

CDR3 length: 13 amino acids. CDR1 and CDR2 (germline): MNHEY, SMNVEV (reference sequence). The germline V and J ends were trimmed by 7 bases and 6 bases, with 15 bases remaining between them. Repertoires were generated with immunoSEQ multiplex PCR, while TCRdb's copy carries only in-frame clones and drops some. The table records some 150,000 clones, roughly 87% of them present only once. Notes on this clone: Its antigen is still unknown.

This chain uses TRBV27 with TRBJ1-2, with a tentative D call TRBD1 (6 bases). This specimen consisted of peripheral blood, obtained 28 days after the second dose of the MenACWY control vaccine. The source is an adult who received the MenACWY meningococcal vaccine as a control. In DNA form, the CDR3 reads TGTGCCAGCAAAACCTCGGGACAACATGGCTACACCTTC. This translates into CASKTSGQHGYTF.